This T cell receptor beta chain derives from a study of neurological immune-mediated disorders. Time point meaning: technical triplicate 2. TCRdb re-called the 5' RACE reads through MiXCR, storing one row per CDR3 protein. The sample shows tens of thousands of distinct CDR3 sequences, less than 25% of them seen only once. This clonotype was detected many times. Germline V gene lookup returns CDR1 SGHRS and CDR2 YFSETQ. The V gene end was trimmed by 5 bases and the J gene end by 4 bases; junction bases not matched to a gene: 8. The length of the CDR3 is 16 residues. This clonotype was obtained from a man aged 60 to 69 with HTLV-1-associated myelopathy (HAM/TSP). Sequencing was done on a sample of PBMCs. This chain links TRBV5-1 with TRBJ2-1; TRBD2 aligns across 11 bases. The CDR3 coding sequence is TGCGCCAGCAGTTTCCCCGGGACTAGCGGATACAATGAGCAGTTCTTC. The encoded protein is CASSFPGTSGYNEQFF.